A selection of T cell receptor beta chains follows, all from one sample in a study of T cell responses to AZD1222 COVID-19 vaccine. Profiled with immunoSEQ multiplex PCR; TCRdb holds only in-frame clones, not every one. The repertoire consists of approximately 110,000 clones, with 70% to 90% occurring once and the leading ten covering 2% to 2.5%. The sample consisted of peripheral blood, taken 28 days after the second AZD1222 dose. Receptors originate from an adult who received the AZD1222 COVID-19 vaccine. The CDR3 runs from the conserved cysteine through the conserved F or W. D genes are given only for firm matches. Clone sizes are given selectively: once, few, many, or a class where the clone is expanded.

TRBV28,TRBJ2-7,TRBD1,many,TGTGCCAGCAGTTCTGGGGACAGGGGCGAGCAGTACTTC,CASSSGDRGEQYF
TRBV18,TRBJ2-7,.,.,TGTGCCAGCTCACCGACAGGAGGAGTCGGCGAGCAGTACTTC,CASSPTGGVGEQYF
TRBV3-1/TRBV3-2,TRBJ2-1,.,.,TGTGCCAGCAGCCAATTCGGGTACAATGAGCAGTTCTTC,CASSQFGYNEQFF
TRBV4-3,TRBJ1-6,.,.,TGCGCCAGCAGCCAAGTACAGGGTAGTAGTTCACCCCTCCACTTT,CASSQVQGSSSPLHF
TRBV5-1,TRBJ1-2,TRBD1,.,TGCGCCAGCAGCACGACAGGGGGAGATCAATTCGGCTACACCTTC,CASSTTGGDQFGYTF
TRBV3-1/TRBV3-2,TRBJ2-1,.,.,TGTGCCAGCAGCCAAGAAGAGGGCTACAATGAGCAGTTCTTC,CASSQEEGYNEQFF
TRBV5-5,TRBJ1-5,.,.,TGTGCCAGCAGCCTCGGGGTCACCAATCAGCCCCAGCATTTT,CASSLGVTNQPQHF
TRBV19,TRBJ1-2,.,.,TGTGCCAGTAGTATGACGACAGAAAACTATGGCTACACCTTC,CASSMTTENYGYTF
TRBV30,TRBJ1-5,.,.,TGTGCCTGGAGTGTAACAGGGCGGCAGCCCCAGCATTTT,CAWSVTGRQPQHF
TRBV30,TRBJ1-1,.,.,TGTGCCTGGAGCGTACAGGGACGCACTGAAGCTTTCTTT,CAWSVQGRTEAFF
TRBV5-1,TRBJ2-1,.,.,TGCGCCAGCAGCTTCACGGACACCTACAATGAGCAGTTCTTC,CASSFTDTYNEQFF
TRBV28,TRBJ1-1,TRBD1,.,TGTGCCAGCAGTAAGACAGGGGTGATTGAAGCTTTCTTT,CASSKTGVIEAFF
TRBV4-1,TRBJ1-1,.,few,TGCGCCAGCAGCCAAGGGGGGGTCAGGGTCAGGAACACTGAAGCTTTCTTT,CASSQGGVRVRNTEAFF
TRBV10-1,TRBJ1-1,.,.,TGCGCCAGCAGTTCTGGGACTTATGAAGCTTTCTTT,CASSSGTYEAFF
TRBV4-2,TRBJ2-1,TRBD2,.,TGTGCCAGCAGCCAAGTTGGTTGGGCTAGCGGGGGCCCTACTTTTGGTGAGGAGCAGTTCTTC,CASSQVGWASGGPTFGEEQFF
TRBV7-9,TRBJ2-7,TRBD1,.,TGTGCCAGCAGCGCCAGGACAGGGCAATACTTC,CASSARTGQYF
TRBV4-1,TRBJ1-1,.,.,TGCGCCAGCAGCCAAGATCAGTCCCCAGGTCTCACTGAAGCTTTCTTT,CASSQDQSPGLTEAFF
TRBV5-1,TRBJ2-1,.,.,TGCGCCAGCAGCTTGGCCTTGGATGGAAACAATGAGCAGTTCTTC,CASSLALDGNNEQFF
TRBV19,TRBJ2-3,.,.,TGTGCCAGTAGTATAAGGCGTGGAGTAGGCACAGATACGCAGTATTTT,CASSIRRGVGTDTQYF
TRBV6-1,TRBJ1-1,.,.,TGTGCCAGCAGTGAATGGGCAGGGAGGAACACTGAAGCTTTCTTT,CASSEWAGRNTEAFF
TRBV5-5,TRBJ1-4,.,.,TGTGCCAGCAGCTTGGGGTCGGTTGAGGGTTTTAATGAAAAACTGTTTTTT,CASSLGSVEGFNEKLFF
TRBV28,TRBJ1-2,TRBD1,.,TGTGCCAGCAGTGTCCCGGGACAGGGGAGAGGCTACACCTTC,CASSVPGQGRGYTF
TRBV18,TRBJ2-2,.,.,TGTGCCAGCTCACCTATACTGGGAGGCCGGGCGAACACCGGGGAGCTGTTTTTT,CASSPILGGRANTGELFF
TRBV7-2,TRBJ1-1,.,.,TGTGCCAGCAGCAAGCAAGGGGGAGTAGCCACTGAAGCTTTCTTT,CASSKQGGVATEAFF
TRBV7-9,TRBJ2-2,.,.,TGTGCCAGCAGCTTAGGACTACTTAACACCGGGGAGCTGTTTTTT,CASSLGLLNTGELFF
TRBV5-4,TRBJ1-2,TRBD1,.,TGTGCCAGCAGCTTGGTAAAGGGGGCGCGGGCTAACTATGGCTACACCTTC,CASSLVKGARANYGYTF
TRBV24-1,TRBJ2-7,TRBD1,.,TGTGCCACCAGTGATGCGACAGGGAGCTCCTACGAGCAGTACTTC,CATSDATGSSYEQYF